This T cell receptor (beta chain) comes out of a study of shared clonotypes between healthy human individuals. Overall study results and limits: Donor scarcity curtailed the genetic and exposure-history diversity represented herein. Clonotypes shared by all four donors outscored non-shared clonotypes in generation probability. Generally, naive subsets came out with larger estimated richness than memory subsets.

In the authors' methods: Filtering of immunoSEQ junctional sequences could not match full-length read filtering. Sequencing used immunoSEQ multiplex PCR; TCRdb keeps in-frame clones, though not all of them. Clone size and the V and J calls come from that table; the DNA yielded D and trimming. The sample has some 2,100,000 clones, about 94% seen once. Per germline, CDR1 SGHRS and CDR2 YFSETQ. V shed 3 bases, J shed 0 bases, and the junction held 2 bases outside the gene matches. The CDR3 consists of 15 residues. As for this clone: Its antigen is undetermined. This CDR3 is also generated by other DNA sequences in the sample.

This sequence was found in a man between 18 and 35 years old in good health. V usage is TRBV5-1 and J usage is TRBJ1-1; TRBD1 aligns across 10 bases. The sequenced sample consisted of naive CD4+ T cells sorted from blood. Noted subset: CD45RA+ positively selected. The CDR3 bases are TGCGCCAGCAGCTCTGACAGGGGGCTGAACACTGAAGCTTTCTTT. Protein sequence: CASSSDRGLNTEAFF.